The sequence of this T cell receptor (beta chain) was determined in a study of cytomegalovirus exposure and HLA in healthy donors (TCRdb year 2017). Context from the whole study: An earlier analysis of roughly 500 of the donors reported about 250 Gb of sequence data and 100 million to 130 million unique TCR beta sequences from about 179 million T cells. Roughly 300 gigabases of sequencing data and around 80 million unique TCR sequences made up an early release that covered nearly 650 HLA-typed donors. Of the roughly 390 genotyped donors, approximately 80% were placed in the genetic ancestry cluster associated with self-reported Caucasian donors. The study aimed to test whether signatures of past pathogen exposure could be identified by cataloging public T cell receptors. Using immunosequencing, the study profiled T cell repertoires from 500 to 800 subjects and related those repertoires to cytomegalovirus serostatus. Besides the first cohort of 666 subjects, a separate validation cohort made up of 120 different subjects was used. The study combined high-throughput TCR immunosequencing, statistical association of individual TCRs with disease status, and machine learning to predict cytomegalovirus infection status. To study patterns of TCR occurrence, a later analysis re-analyzed previously published TCR beta repertoires from several hundred donors and added high-resolution HLA genotyping. Rather than using new phenotypic data, the later analysis identified candidate immune exposures from TCR beta sequences and from how often those sequences occurred across donors. An earlier analysis of some 600 of the donors applied high-throughput TCR beta sequencing to assess whether each TCR beta V gene segment acted as functional or pseudogenic. Alongside the repertoire data, information on donor age, sex, ethnicity and CMV serostatus was compiled. A later genetic analysis used genome-wide SNP genotypes for 398 of the 666 donors, treating that subset as a discovery cohort. All discovery cohort repertoires had been generated on a single sequencing platform. HLA typing included class I and class II loci at four-digit resolution. Typing coverage differed by locus: A, B, C, DRB1 and DQB1 were typed in roughly 620-630 donors, DQA1 in 522, DPA1 in over 600, and DPB1 in around 490. Roughly 5 DR-DQ haplotypes were handled as single units for association and clustering because linkage in the cohort was strong. Across some 400 genotyped donors of the cohort, an average of about 240,000 unique TCR beta nucleotide sequences per donor were sequenced, and 15% to 20% of those sequences were non-productive.

Paper-wide results and their limitations: In a later genetic analysis, fewer N-insertions in productive TCRs were reported among donors in an Asian-associated ancestry cluster than the roughly 700-donor mean. The only immune exposure information available for the cohort was CMV serostatus. Most TCR sequences were observed very rarely across donors, whereas some public TCRs were present in many individuals. In a later analysis, several top co-occurrence clusters were reported to appear linked to parvovirus B19, influenza, CMV and Epstein-Barr virus. A cluster of highly shared sequence variants was judged likely to be a technical artifact of the sequencing pipeline. HLA typing was unavailable for some donors at each locus, so association tests used only the typed subset. In an earlier analysis of fewer than 750 of the donors, most TCR beta V segments were observed in productive rearrangements about 87% or about 30% of the time, broadly matching IMGT annotations. Correlated functional status among segregating V segments might reflect linkage disequilibrium, but an unknown experimental factor could not be ruled out. In both the original and validation cohorts, the classifier was reported to diagnose cytomegalovirus status with high specificity and sensitivity. The authors suggested that the approach could potentially be extended to other disease states and immunological phenotypes. In vitro tests confirmed that three of the cytomegalovirus-associated TCR beta chains recognize cytomegalovirus antigens. The cohort was sequenced for TCR beta chains only, and without alpha or paired-chain data the features that could be detected were limited. V-gene and J-gene trimming of TCR beta chains was associated with a missense DCLRE1C variant in a later genetic analysis, and the association was replicated in an independent cohort. According to a later analysis, most CMV-associated TCR beta chains appeared to be HLA-restricted, and the HLA associations seemed to be driven largely by CMV exposure. According to a later analysis, TCR association rates differed among HLA loci, with DRB1 alleles showing the most associated TCRs and HLA-C alleles showing the fewest. In a later analysis, HLA-associated TCR beta chains were found to be more clonally expanded and to have lower generation probabilities than equally common non-associated chains. The presence/absence analyses assumed that sequencing depth was roughly uniform across donors, and that assumption may not be true. Some IMGT-functional V segments, including TRBV6-2 and TRBV6-3, could not be distinguished by the 87-base-pair reads and were therefore excluded. About 17 rarely observed V segments, including chromosome 9 orphons, were excluded from the earlier analysis of about 610 of the donors because counts were too low. In a later analysis, 16,951 TCR beta sequences were associated with specific HLA alleles at a false discovery rate of 0.05. A further reported finding was that TCR beta sequences accurately predicted the HLA-A and HLA-B alleles for most subjects in the first cohort. Assigning TCR associations to individual alleles was difficult when HLA alleles, especially DR and DQ, strongly co-occurred. In the study, 164 TCR beta chains were listed as associated with cytomegalovirus.

The V end loses 2 bases and the J end loses 6 bases, and a stretch of 13 bases separates them. Spanning cysteine to phenylalanine, the CDR3 consists of 13 amino acids. The read is trimmed to its CDR3 DNA, 39 bases read in frame from base 1. Via the germline V gene (reference sequence), CDR1 is GTSNPN and CDR2 SVGIG. Library method: the immunoSEQ multiplex PCR assay. For the multiplex PCR, a mixture combining 60 forward primers for TCR Vbeta segments and 13 reverse primers for TCR Jbeta segments was used. A multiplex PCR assay on genomic DNA amplified the CDR3 region of rearranged TCR beta genes. Amplified TCR beta libraries were sequenced as 87-base-pair reads on the Illumina HiSeq System. The paper's data handling went like this. Across the 700 or so repertoires, a later analysis counted some 80 million unique TCR beta chains, around 10 million of which were shared by at least two donors. Raw reads were error-corrected and collapsed into unique sequences with a nearest-neighbor algorithm that merged closely related sequences to remove PCR and sequencing errors. V, D and J gene segments were assigned by aligning CDR3 sequences to IMGT reference sequences. For a sequence to be retained, a match of at least six nucleotides was required to both a V gene segment and a J gene segment. Rearrangements were classified as productive when the CDR3 lacked stop codons and remained in frame with V and J, and all other rearrangements were classified as non-productive. Following IMGT convention, CDR3 was defined as the stretch from the second conserved V-encoded cysteine to the conserved J-encoded phenylalanine. Sequences without an unambiguous match to a single V gene segment were excluded from the earlier analysis of almost 600 of the donors. An earlier analysis of 500 to 600 of the donors classified V segments as functional when productive rearrangements were above 56.7% and as segregating when the standard deviation between donors was above 5%. A statistical classification framework was built to diagnose cytomegalovirus status from the catalog of TCR beta chain sequences. In a later analysis, V and J genes were assigned by comparing TCR nucleotide sequences against IMGT/GENE-DB human TR gene sequences. The TCRdist pipeline was used in a later analysis to assign CDR3 sequences and most-parsimonious VDJ recombination scenarios. In a later analysis, each TCR beta chain was defined by its CDR3 amino acid sequence together with its V-gene family, and reads lacking a unique V-gene family were excluded. As a way to deal with suspected cross-contamination and a sequencing artifact, a later analysis dropped 592 nucleotide sequences that were highly shared and had low generation probability. In a later analysis, a clonal expansion index was calculated for each public chain from normalized within-repertoire ranks of inferred template counts. A later analysis computed generation probabilities with a VDJ recombination model fitted to out-of-frame rearrangements, and checked the results against IGoR. In a later analysis, TCR-TCR, TCR-HLA and TCR-CMV co-occurrence was scored with hypergeometric tests, and a repertoire-size bias correction was applied to TCR pairs. To estimate false discovery rates, a later analysis permuted the HLA or CMV assignments 20 times. In a later analysis, co-occurring TCRs were grouped using DBSCAN, and TCRdist sequence similarity was added for clustering within HLA-allele-positive subsets. For co-occurrence clustering, repertoires with fewer than 30,000 or more than 120,000 public chains were excluded, along with about five repertoires with anomalous nucleotide sharing. TCRdb provides this immuneACCESS table in a form limited to in-frame rearrangements. Some clones are lacking; in checked studies, under half of them reflect an unresolved V gene, and why the rest are absent is not known. From that table come the V and J calls and clone size; the DNA was used to work out D and trimming. This sample has approximately 190,000 clones in its table, and around 80% of those were observed once. Less than 2% of the sample is held by the ten biggest clonotypes.

As regards this clone: This clone's antigen is unknown. No much larger clonotype is one base removed from it; base qualities were not supplied.

The cohort comprised around 700 healthy bone marrow donors. All cohort members were sampled while nominally healthy, although unrecorded immune exposures were likely present. The donor tested CMV seropositive, placing the donor among the 250 to 350 seropositive members of the cohort. Each donor provided a peripheral blood sample, and peripheral blood mononuclear cells were used for TCR beta sequencing. Genomic DNA was extracted from the blood cell samples with the Qiagen DNeasy Blood Extraction Kit. Input material: PBMCs. The source of this sequence is a man aged 40-50 years in good health and CMV-seropositive. Rearrangement joined TRBV30 to TRBJ1-2; a confident D gene designation cannot be given. The CDR3 amino acid sequence is: CAWSQPPGDGYTF. In nucleotide form, the sequence is TGTGCCTGGAGTCAACCGCCAGGCGATGGCTACACCTTC.